These 2 T cell receptor beta chains share one sample of origin, sequenced in a study of CD8 T cells in ankylosing spondylitis. Study-wide points: Several highly homologous variants made up a TCR beta motif that seemed to typify ankylosing spondylitis blood.

From the 5' RACE reads, TCRdb called clonotypes with MiXCR, one entry per CDR3 protein. Of roughly 670,000 distinct CDR3 sequences in the sample, around 20% were seen once. Their cognate antigens are unknown. Material: blood, either unsorted or a sorted T cell fraction (not recorded which). These receptors came from a male donor with ankylosing spondylitis.

The CDR3 here is CASSFVGQSNQPQHF. As DNA, the CDR3 is TGTGCCAGCAGTTTTGTTGGACAAAGCAATCAGCCCCAGCATTTT. The gene calls are TRBV12-3 or TRBV12-4 and TRBJ1-5; maybe TRBD1 (5 bases). V was trimmed by 3 bases and J by 1 base, leaving 10 bases between them. CDR3 size: 15 residues.

The chain carries TRBV13 and TRBJ2-3; D is possibly TRBD1 (6 bases). The CDR3 runs 15 residues. V lost 5 bases to trimming and J lost 2 bases, with 14 bases between them. Per the germline V gene, CDR1 is PRHDT and CDR2 is FYEKMQ (reference sequence). CDR3 DNA: TGTGCCAGCAGCCCCCCCGAGGGACACACAGATACGCAGTATTTT. This codes for CASSPPEGHTDTQYF. The variable domain in full, with the rest retrieved from reference TRBV13 and TRBJ2-3, is AAGVIQSPRHLIKEKRETATLKCYPIPRHDTVYWYQQGPGQDPQFLISFYEKMQSDKGSIPDRFSAQQFSDYHSELNMSSLELGDSALYFCASSPPEGHTDTQYFGPGTRLTVL.